What follows are 15 T cell receptor beta chains derived from one specimen sequenced in a study of shared clonotypes between healthy human individuals. Libraries were prepared by immunoSEQ multiplex PCR; TCRdb keeps only in-frame clonotypes and omits some of them. The sample carries some 680,000 clones, approximately 73% recorded once. Sequenced material: memory CD4+ T cells sorted from blood. Subset given: CD45RA-negative fraction. These receptors came from a woman in her twenties or thirties in good health.

V usage is TRBV18 and J usage is TRBJ2-7; tentatively, D is TRBD1 (5 bases). The CDR3 has 15 amino acids. Germline V lookup: CDR1 KGHSH, CDR2 LQKENI. Trimming stripped 3 bases from V and 3 bases from J, with 15 bases between. The CDR3 bases are TGTGCCAGCTCACCCGGCACAGGAGAAATCTACGAGCAGTACTTC. This gives the protein CASSPGTGEIYEQYF.

The chain employs TRBV7-9 and TRBJ2-6; 11 bases align to TRBD1. The CDR3 totals 17 residues. V dropped 5 bases and J dropped 3; count of bases not matched to a gene: 6. Germline lookup yields CDR1 SEHNR and CDR2 FQNEAQ (reference sequence). CDR3 sequence reads: CASSPGTGGVGANVLTF. CDR3 nucleotide sequence: TGTGCCAGCAGCCCCGGGACAGGGGGGGTTGGGGCCAACGTCCTGACTTTC.

This rearrangement joins TRBV6-4 to TRBJ1-1; D is ambiguous. Germline CDR1 reads MRHNA; CDR2 reads SNTAGT. V was clipped by 3 bases and J by 1 base, with 15 bases between them. The CDR3 totals 16 residues. In nucleotides, the CDR3 is TGTGCCAGCAGTGATAGTCATCGTATGGCGAACACTGAAGCTTTCTTT. It specifies CASSDSHRMANTEAFF.

The chain couples TRBV4-1 to TRBJ1-5; no firm D call. Trimming left V 5 bases short and J 0 bases short, with 14 bases between. The CDR3 length is 16 residues. CDR1 is MGHRA and CDR2 is YSYEKL in the germline V gene. The DNA for the CDR3 is TGCGCCAGCAGCTCCTTCCGGAGGGATAGCAATCAGCCCCAGCATTTT. Translated: CASSSFRRDSNQPQHF.

This clone was seen a handful of times. The chain links TRBV7-9 to TRBJ1-2; D possibly corresponds to TRBD1 (5 bases). The CDR3 extends over 16 amino acids. V was pared by 0 bases and J by 7 bases, with 18 bases between. From germline, CDR1 is SEHNR and CDR2 FQNEAQ (reference sequence). CDR3 sequence (DNA): TGTGCCAGCAGCTTAGCTGGTGGATTTTGGGACGTTGGCTACACCTTC. Protein: CASSLAGGFWDVGYTF.

The J gene is TRBJ1-1, the V gene TRBV7-9; possibly TRBD1 for D (6 bases). CDR1 is SEHNR, CDR2 FQNEAQ, per germline (reference sequence). Trimming took 4 bases from V and 5 from J, leaving 14 bases between them. The CDR3 extends over 14 amino acids. CDR3 nucleotide sequence: TGTGCCAGCAGCTCACAGGGAGTATCGACTGAAGCTTTCTTT. It codes for CASSSQGVSTEAFF.

This clone was observed many times. This CDR3 reads CASTAGAGPDNEQFF. CDR3 nucleotide sequence: TGTGCCAGCACCGCCGGGGCCGGGCCTGACAATGAGCAGTTCTTC. The chain combines TRBV28 with TRBJ2-1, with D perhaps assigned TRBD1 or TRBD2 (5 bases each). This CDR3 contains 15 residues. The germline V gene has CDR1 MDHEN and CDR2 SYDVKM. Trimming pared 7 bases from V and 5 bases from J, leaving 18 bases between.

This clone appeared a single time. The chain combines TRBV28 with TRBJ2-3; TRBD2 aligns across 9 bases. V lost 4 bases to trimming and J lost 3 bases; unmatched junction nucleotides: 14. The length of the CDR3 is 18 residues. Germline CDR1 is MDHEN and CDR2 is SYDVKM. CDR3 in DNA: TGTGCCAGCAGTTCTTTACCCGGACTAGCGAACCGTACAGATACGCAGTATTTT. Amino acids: CASSSLPGLANRTDTQYF.

V is TRBV27 and J is TRBJ1-1, with TRBD1 matching over 7 bases. Trimming at V came to 5 bases and at J to 6 bases, leaving 12 bases not matched to a gene. The CDR3 extends over 15 amino acids. In germline, CDR1 is MNHEY, CDR2 SMNVEV (reference sequence). CDR3 in amino acids: CASSRHNPGGSEAFF. The CDR3, as DNA: TGTGCCAGCAGTCGCCACAACCCAGGGGGTTCTGAAGCTTTCTTT.

This clone has at least ten counts. Other DNA sequences in this specimen translate into the identical CDR3. The rearrangement joins TRBV5-1 to TRBJ2-2; D unclear. The V end was cut by 0 bases, the J end by 5 bases, with 11 bases between. CDR1 is SGHRS and CDR2 is YFSETQ in the germline V gene. There are 15 residues in the CDR3. The CDR3 sequence is CASSLGADNTGELFF. CDR3 DNA: TGCGCCAGCAGCTTGGGGGCAGATAATACCGGGGAGCTGTTTTTT.

The chain is built from TRBV28 and TRBJ2-4; unclear D gene. Trimming left V 1 base short and J 8 bases short, with 12 bases between. The length of the CDR3 is 14 residues. Germline V lookup: CDR1 MDHEN, CDR2 SYDVKM. The CDR3: CASSLYLVGHIQYF. CDR3 DNA sequence: TGTGCCAGCAGTTTATACTTAGTTGGGCACATTCAGTACTTC.

V usage is TRBV27 and J usage is TRBJ1-2; D remains ambiguous. Trimming removed 2 bases at V and 1 base at J, with 5 bases between. This CDR3 has 13 residues. Looked up from germline, CDR1 is MNHEY and CDR2 is SMNVEV (reference sequence). Written as DNA, the CDR3 is TGTGCCAGCAGTTTAAACAGTAACTATGGCTACACCTTC. Translated: CASSLNSNYGYTF.

J is TRBJ1-1 and V is TRBV6-4; 9 bases agree with TRBD1. CDR3 length equals 14 residues. The V segment lost 0 bases and the J segment 4 bases; nucleotides outside the gene matches: 0. From germline, CDR1 is MRHNA and CDR2 SNTAGT. CDR3 nucleotide sequence: TGTGCCAGCAGTGACTCGACAGGGGGCACTGAAGCTTTCTTT. Translation: CASSDSTGGTEAFF.

As for this clone: This specimen includes other DNA sequences encoding the same CDR3. This chain uses TRBV2 with TRBJ2-7, with D unresolved. The CDR3 consists of 12 residues. Germline CDR1 SNHLY, CDR2 FYNNEI. V was shortened by 7 bases and J by 3 bases, with 10 bases between the two germline ends. CDR3 in DNA: TGTGCCAGCACGGCCAGGAGCTACGAGCAGTACTTC. This translates into CASTARSYEQYF.

The chain is built from TRBV4-1 and TRBJ1-1, with D possibly being TRBD1 (5 bases). The germline V gene encodes CDR1 MGHRA and CDR2 YSYEKL. The CDR3 loop spans 14 amino acids. Trimming left V 3 bases short and J 10 bases short, with 18 bases between. CDR3 residues: CASSHPARQTPAFF. DNA of the CDR3: TGCGCCAGCAGCCACCCCGCCAGACAGACACCAGCTTTCTTT.